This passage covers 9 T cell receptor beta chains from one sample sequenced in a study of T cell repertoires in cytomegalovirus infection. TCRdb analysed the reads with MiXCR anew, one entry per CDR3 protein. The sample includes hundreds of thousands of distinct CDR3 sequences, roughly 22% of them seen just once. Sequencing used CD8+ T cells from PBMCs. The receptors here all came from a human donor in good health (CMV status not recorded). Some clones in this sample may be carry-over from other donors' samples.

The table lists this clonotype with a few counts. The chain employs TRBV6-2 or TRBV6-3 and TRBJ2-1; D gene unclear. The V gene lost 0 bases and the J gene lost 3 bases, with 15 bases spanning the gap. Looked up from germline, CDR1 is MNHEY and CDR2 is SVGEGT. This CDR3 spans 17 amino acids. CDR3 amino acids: CASSYSIQSSVYNEQFF. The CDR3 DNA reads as TGTGCCAGCAGTTACTCGATTCAGAGCTCGGTCTACAATGAGCAGTTCTTC.

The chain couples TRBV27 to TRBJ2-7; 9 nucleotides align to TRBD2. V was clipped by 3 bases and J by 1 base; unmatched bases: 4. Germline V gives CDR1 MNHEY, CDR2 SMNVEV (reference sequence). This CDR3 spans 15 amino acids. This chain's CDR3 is CASSLFSGGSYEQYF. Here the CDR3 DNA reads TGTGCCAGCAGTTTGTTTAGCGGGGGATCCTACGAGCAGTACTTC.

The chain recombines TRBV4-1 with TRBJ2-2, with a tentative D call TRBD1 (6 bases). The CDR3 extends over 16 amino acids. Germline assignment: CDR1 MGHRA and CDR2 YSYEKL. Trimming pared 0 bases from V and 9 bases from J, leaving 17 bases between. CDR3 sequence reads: CASSQEWNRAMWELFF. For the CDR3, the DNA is TGCGCCAGCAGCCAAGAATGGAACAGGGCCATGTGGGAGCTGTTTTTT.

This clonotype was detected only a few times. CDR3 coding DNA: TGTGCCAGCAGTGACTACGGGGACACCGGGGAGCTGTTTTTT. Translating it yields CASSDYGDTGELFF. The chain combines TRBV2 with TRBJ2-2; D perhaps matches TRBD2 (5 bases). Germline CDR1 reads SNHLY; CDR2 reads FYNNEI. V lost 3 bases and J lost 3, with 8 bases in between. There are 14 residues in the CDR3.

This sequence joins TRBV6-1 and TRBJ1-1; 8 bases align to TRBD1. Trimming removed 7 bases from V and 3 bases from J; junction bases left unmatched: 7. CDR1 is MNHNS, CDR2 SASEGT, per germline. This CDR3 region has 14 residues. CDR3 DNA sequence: TGTGCCAGCAAATACAGGGGGGTTGACACTGAAGCTTTCTTT. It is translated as CASKYRGVDTEAFF.

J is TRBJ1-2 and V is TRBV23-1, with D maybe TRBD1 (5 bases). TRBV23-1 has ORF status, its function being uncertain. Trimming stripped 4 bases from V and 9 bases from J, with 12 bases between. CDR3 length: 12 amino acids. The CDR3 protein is CASSPGRIRYTF. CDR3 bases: TGCGCCAGCAGTCCGGGGCGGATACGCTACACCTTC.

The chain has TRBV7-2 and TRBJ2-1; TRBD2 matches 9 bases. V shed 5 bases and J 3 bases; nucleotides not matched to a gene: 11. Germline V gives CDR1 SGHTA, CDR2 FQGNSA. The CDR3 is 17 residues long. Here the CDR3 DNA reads TGTGCCAGCAGCATCTCGGGTAGCGGGGGCCTCTACAATGAGCAGTTCTTC. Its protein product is CASSISGSGGLYNEQFF.

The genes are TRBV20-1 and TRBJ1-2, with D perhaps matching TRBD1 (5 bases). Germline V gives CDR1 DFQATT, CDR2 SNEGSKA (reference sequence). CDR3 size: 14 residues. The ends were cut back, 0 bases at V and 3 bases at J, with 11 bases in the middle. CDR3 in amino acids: CSARDTGEDYGYTF. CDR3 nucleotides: TGCAGTGCTAGAGATACAGGAGAAGACTATGGCTACACCTTC.

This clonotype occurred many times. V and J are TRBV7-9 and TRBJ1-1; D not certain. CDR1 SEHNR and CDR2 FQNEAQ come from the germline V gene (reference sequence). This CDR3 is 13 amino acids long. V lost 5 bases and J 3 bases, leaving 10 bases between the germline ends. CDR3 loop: CASSILADTEAFF. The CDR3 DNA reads TGTGCCAGCAGCATCTTGGCGGACACTGAAGCTTTCTTT.